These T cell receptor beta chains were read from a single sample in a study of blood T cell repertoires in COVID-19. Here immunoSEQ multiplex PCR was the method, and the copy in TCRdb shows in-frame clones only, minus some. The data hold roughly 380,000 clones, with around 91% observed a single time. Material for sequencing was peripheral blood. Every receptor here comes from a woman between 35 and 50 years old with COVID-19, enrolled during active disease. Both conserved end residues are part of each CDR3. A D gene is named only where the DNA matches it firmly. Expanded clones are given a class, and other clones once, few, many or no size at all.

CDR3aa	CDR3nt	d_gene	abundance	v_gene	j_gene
CASSEVWGDNSPLHF	TGCGCCAGCAGCGAGGTTTGGGGCGATAATTCACCCCTCCACTTT	.	once	TRBV4-3	TRBJ1-6
CASSFGTPDNEQFF	TGTGCCAGCAGTTTCGGGACACCAGACAATGAGCAGTTCTTC	.	.	TRBV27	TRBJ2-1
CSVNDRDDQETQYF	TGCAGCGTCAACGACAGGGACGACCAAGAGACCCAGTACTTC	TRBD1	once	TRBV29-1	TRBJ2-5
CASSVFDEQFF	TGCGCCAGCAGCGTATTCGATGAGCAGTTCTTC	.	.	TRBV5-1	TRBJ2-1
CASSLQEGAGGYTF	TGTGCCAGCAGCCTTCAGGAGGGGGCAGGGGGCTACACCTTC	TRBD1	.	TRBV14	TRBJ1-2
CASRYSGRASTDTQYF	TGTGCCAGCAGGTATAGCGGGAGGGCTAGCACAGATACGCAGTATTTT	TRBD2	.	TRBV28	TRBJ2-3
CASSATGGGQPQHF	TGTGCCAGCAGCGCCACAGGGGGCGGGCAGCCCCAGCATTTT	TRBD1	.	TRBV7-3	TRBJ1-5
CASSSGTRDHEFF	TGTGCCAGCAGCTCCGGGACTAGGGATCATGAGTTCTTC	TRBD2	once	TRBV12-3/TRBV12-4	TRBJ2-1
CASSRDSATNEKLFF	TGTGCCAGCAGCCGGGACAGTGCAACTAATGAAAAACTGTTTTTT	TRBD1	.	TRBV3-1/TRBV3-2	TRBJ1-4
CAWSTGTDTQYF	TGTGCCTGGAGTACAGGCACAGATACGCAGTATTTT	.	.	TRBV30	TRBJ2-3
CASSADRGDQPQHF	TGTGCCAGCTCTGCCGACAGGGGGGATCAGCCCCAGCATTTT	TRBD1	.	TRBV18	TRBJ1-5
CASSQGRAHTGELFF	TGCGCCAGCAGCCAAGGGAGGGCCCACACCGGGGAGCTGTTTTTT	.	.	TRBV4-3	TRBJ2-2
CASSRQGFGDNQPQHF	TGTGCCAGCAGTCGACAGGGTTTTGGAGACAATCAGCCCCAGCATTTT	TRBD1	.	TRBV6-6	TRBJ1-5
CAWSGQAVTEAFF	TGTGCCTGGAGTGGACAGGCGGTCACTGAAGCTTTCTTT	.	few	TRBV30	TRBJ1-1
CASSLTTGISGNTIYF	TGCGCCAGCAGCCTTACCACAGGGATCTCTGGAAACACCATATATTTT	.	.	TRBV4-1	TRBJ1-3
CASSQLAVNNEQFF	TGTGCCAGCAGCCAGCTAGCGGTTAACAATGAGCAGTTCTTC	TRBD2	.	TRBV14	TRBJ2-1
CASSLMGGRDEQYF	TGTGCCAGCAGCTTAATGGGAGGAAGGGACGAGCAGTACTTC	.	.	TRBV7-3	TRBJ2-7
CASSFTAERVEQYF	TGTGCCAGCAGTTTTACGGCGGAGAGGGTTGAGCAGTACTTC	.	.	TRBV27	TRBJ2-7
CATSDLRTDEAFF	TGTGCCACCAGTGATTTGCGTACAGATGAAGCTTTCTTT	.	once	TRBV24-1	TRBJ1-1
CASSDYRTLAKNIQYF	TGTGCCAGCAGCGACTACCGGACCCTAGCCAAAAACATTCAGTACTTC	.	.	TRBV6-2/TRBV6-3	TRBJ2-4
CASSPHGGRNYGYTF	TGTGCCAGCAGCCCCCATGGGGGGAGAAACTATGGCTACACCTTC	.	.	TRBV12-1	TRBJ1-2
CAWSYDRLSPGYTF	TGTGCCTGGAGCTACGACAGGTTGTCTCCTGGCTACACCTTC	.	few	TRBV30	TRBJ1-2
CASRQGGAGNQPQHF	TGTGCCAGCAGACAAGGGGGAGCGGGCAATCAGCCCCAGCATTTT	.	.	TRBV28	TRBJ1-5
CASGPGGTTEAFF	TGTGCCAGCGGACCCGGAGGGACCACTGAAGCTTTCTTT	.	.	TRBV5-8	TRBJ1-1
CASSLRQGYQPQHF	TGTGCCAGCAGTTTAAGACAGGGTTATCAGCCCCAGCATTTT	TRBD1	.	TRBV27	TRBJ1-5
CASSLISAGTGPTGNTIYF	TGTGCCAGCAGCTTAATAAGTGCCGGGACAGGCCCTACTGGAAACACCATATATTTT	TRBD1	once	TRBV7-2	TRBJ1-3
CASSPPGQGAANEKLFF	TGTGCCAGCTCACCCCCGGGACAGGGAGCCGCTAATGAAAAACTGTTTTTT	TRBD1	.	TRBV18	TRBJ1-4
CASRSPLIATQETQYF	TGTGCCAGCAGATCCCCCCTAATAGCGACGCAAGAGACCCAGTACTTC	.	.	TRBV6-6	TRBJ2-5
CASSPSDVMATGELFF	TGTGCCAGCAGCCCGAGCGACGTAATGGCCACCGGGGAGCTGTTTTTT	.	.	TRBV14	TRBJ2-2
CASSSGYRNTEAFF	TGTGCCAGCAGCTCGGGGTATCGGAACACTGAAGCTTTCTTT	.	.	TRBV7-2	TRBJ1-1
CASRVGLAGGRGLIDLNEQFF	TGTGCCAGCAGAGTGGGACTAGCGGGGGGTCGGGGCTTGATTGACCTCAATGAGCAGTTCTTC	TRBD2	.	TRBV28	TRBJ2-1
CATSDFYRDFGQYF	TGTGCCACCAGTGATTTCTACCGGGATTTTGGGCAGTACTTC	.	.	TRBV24-1	TRBJ2-7
CASSLGRGGGTEAFF	TGTGCCAGCAGCTTGGGGCGGGGAGGGGGTACTGAAGCTTTCTTT	.	once	TRBV5-8	TRBJ1-1
CASSSGTNSYNEQFF	TGTGCCAGCAGCTCCGGGACAAACTCCTACAATGAGCAGTTCTTC	.	once	TRBV7-6	TRBJ2-1
CATSDLRGDEQYF	TGTGCCACCAGTGACCTCAGGGGGGACGAGCAGTACTTC	.	few	TRBV24-1	TRBJ2-7
CASSLGGGKSEKLFF	TGTGCCAGCAGTTTAGGAGGGGGCAAAAGTGAAAAACTGTTTTTT	TRBD1	.	TRBV27	TRBJ1-4
CASSHPHRVAEAFF	TGTGCCAGTAGCCATCCCCACAGGGTCGCTGAAGCTTTCTTT	.	few	TRBV19	TRBJ1-1
CASRSGRYGYTF	TGTGCCAGCAGATCAGGGCGCTATGGCTACACCTTC	.	.	TRBV28	TRBJ1-2
CGTGDRVPYEQYF	TGTGGAACGGGGGACAGGGTTCCCTACGAGCAGTACTTC	TRBD1	once	TRBV6-5	TRBJ2-7
CASSLAGGAGYTF	TGTGCCAGCAGTCTCGCGGGGGGGGCGGGCTACACCTTC	.	few	TRBV27	TRBJ1-2
CASSLQSGHNSPLHF	TGTGCCAGCAGCTTACAATCTGGGCATAATTCACCCCTCCACTTT	.	.	TRBV7-2	TRBJ1-6
CASSPLQGGEQYF	TGTGCCAGCAGTCCTCTACAGGGCGGCGAGCAGTACTTC	.	.	TRBV27	TRBJ2-7